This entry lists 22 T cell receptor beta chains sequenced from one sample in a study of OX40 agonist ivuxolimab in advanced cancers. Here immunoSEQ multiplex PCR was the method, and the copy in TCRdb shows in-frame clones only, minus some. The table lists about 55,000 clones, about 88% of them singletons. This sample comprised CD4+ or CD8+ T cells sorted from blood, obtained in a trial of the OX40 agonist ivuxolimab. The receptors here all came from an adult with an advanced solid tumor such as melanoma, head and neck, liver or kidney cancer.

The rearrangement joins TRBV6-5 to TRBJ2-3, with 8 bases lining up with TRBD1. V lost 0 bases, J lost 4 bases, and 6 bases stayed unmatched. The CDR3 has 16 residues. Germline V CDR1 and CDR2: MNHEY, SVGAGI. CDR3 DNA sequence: TGTGCCAGCAGTTACTCCACTGGACAGGGATCAGATACGCAGTATTTT. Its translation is CASSYSTGQGSDTQYF.

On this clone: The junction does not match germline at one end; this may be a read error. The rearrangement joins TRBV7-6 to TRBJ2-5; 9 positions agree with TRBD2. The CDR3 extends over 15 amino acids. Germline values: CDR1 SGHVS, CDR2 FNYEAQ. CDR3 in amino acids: CASSLKASGARPQNF. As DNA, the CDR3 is TGTGCCAGCAGCTTGAAGGCTAGCGGGGCCCGACCCCAGAACTTC.

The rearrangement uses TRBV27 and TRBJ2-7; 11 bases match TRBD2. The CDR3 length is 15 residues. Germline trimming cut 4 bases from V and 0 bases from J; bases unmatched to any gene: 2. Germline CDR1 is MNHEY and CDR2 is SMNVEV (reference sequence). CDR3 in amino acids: CASSSGTSGSYEQYF. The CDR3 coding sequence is TGTGCCAGCAGTTCGGGGACTAGCGGCTCCTACGAGCAGTACTTC.

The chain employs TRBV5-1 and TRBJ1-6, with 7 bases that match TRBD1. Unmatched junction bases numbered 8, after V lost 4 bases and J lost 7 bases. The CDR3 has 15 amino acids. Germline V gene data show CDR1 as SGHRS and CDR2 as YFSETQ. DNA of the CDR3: TGCGCCAGCAGCCCCGGACAGGCCACCAATTCACCCCTCCACTTT. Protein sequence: CASSPGQATNSPLHF. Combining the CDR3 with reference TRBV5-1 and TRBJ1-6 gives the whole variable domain KAGVTQTPRYLIKTRGQQVTLSCSPISGHRSVSWYQQTPGQGLQFLFEYFSETQRNKGNFPGRFSGRQFSNSRSEMNVSTLELGDSALYLCASSPGQATNSPLHFGNGTRLTVT.

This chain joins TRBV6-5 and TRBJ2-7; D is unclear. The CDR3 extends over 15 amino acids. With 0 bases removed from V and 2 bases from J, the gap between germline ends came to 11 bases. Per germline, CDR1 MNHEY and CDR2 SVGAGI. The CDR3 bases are TGTGCCAGCAGTTACTCCCCGGTAAAGACCTACGAGCAGTACTTC. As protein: CASSYSPVKTYEQYF.

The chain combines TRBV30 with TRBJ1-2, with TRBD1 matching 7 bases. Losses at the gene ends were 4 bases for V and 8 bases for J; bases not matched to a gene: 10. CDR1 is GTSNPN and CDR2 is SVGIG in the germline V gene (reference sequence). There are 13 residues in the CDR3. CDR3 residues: CAWIGQGVRGYTF. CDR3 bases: TGTGCCTGGATAGGTCAGGGGGTACGAGGCTACACCTTC.

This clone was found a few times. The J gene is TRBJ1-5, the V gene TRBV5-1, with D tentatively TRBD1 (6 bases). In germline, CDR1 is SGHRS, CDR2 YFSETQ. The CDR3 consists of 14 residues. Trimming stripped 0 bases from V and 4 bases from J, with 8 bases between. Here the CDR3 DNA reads TGCGCCAGCAGCTTGGGACAGGAAAATCAGCCCCAGCATTTT. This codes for CASSLGQENQPQHF.

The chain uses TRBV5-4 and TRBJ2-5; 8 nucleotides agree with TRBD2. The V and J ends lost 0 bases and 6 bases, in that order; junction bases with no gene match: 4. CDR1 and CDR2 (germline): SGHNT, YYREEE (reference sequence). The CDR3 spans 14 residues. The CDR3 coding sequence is TGTGCCAGCAGCTTGGCCGGGGGGGAGAAGACCCAGTACTTC. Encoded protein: CASSLAGGEKTQYF.

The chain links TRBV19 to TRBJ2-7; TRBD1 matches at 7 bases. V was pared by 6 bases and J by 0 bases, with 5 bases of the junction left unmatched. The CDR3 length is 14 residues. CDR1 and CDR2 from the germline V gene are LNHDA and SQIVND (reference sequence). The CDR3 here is CASRRRQGSYEQYF. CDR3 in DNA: TGTGCCAGTAGACGGAGACAGGGCTCCTACGAGCAGTACTTC.

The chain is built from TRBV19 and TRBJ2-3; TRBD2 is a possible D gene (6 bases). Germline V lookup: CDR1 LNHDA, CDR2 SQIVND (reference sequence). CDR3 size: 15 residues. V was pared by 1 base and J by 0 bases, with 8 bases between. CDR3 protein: CASSIGRGSTDTQYF. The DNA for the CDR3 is TGTGCCAGTAGTATAGGGCGGGGAAGCACAGATACGCAGTATTTT.

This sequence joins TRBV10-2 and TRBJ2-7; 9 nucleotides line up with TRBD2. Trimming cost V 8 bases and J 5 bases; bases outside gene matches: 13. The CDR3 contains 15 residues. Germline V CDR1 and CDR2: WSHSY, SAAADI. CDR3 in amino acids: CASSKRVAGVDEQYF. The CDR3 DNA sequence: TGCGCCAGCTCGAAAAGGGTAGCGGGAGTTGACGAGCAGTACTTC.

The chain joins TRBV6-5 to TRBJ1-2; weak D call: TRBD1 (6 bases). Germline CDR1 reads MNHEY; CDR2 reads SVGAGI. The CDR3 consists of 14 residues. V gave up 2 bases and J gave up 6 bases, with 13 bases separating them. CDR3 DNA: TGTGCCAGCAGTTACGGGGACAATCGAAATGGCTACACCTTC. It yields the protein CASSYGDNRNGYTF.

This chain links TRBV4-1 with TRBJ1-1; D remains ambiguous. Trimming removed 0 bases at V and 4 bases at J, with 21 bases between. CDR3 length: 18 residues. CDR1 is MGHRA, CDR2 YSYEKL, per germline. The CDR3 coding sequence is TGCGCCAGCAGCCAAGATCTCGGCCCCCGGCGGGGAGGCACTGAAGCTTTCTTT. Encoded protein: CASSQDLGPRRGGTEAFF.

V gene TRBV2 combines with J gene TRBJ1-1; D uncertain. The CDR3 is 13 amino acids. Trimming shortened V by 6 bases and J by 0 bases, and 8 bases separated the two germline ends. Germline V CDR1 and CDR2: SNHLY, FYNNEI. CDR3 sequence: CASRVDMNTEAFF. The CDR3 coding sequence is TGTGCCAGCAGAGTAGACATGAACACTGAAGCTTTCTTT.

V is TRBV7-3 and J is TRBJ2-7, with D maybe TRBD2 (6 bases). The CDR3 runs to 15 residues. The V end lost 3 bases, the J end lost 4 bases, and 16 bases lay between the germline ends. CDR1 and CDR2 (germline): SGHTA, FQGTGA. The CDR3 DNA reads TGTGCCAGCAGCTTTGGCCCGGGGACTCAATACGAGCAGTACTTC. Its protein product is CASSFGPGTQYEQYF. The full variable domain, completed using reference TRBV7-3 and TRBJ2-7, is GAGVSQTPSNKVTEKGKYVELRCDPISGHTALYWYRQSLGQGPEFLIYFQGTGAADDSGLPNDRFFAVRPEGSVSTLKIQRTERGDSAVYLCASSFGPGTQYEQYFGPGTRLTVT.

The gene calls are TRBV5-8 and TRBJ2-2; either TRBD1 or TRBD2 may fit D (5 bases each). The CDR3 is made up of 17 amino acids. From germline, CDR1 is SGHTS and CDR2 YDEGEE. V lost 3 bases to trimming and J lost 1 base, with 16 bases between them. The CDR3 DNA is TGTGCCAGCAGCTACACCGGGACCTGGGGGAACACCGGGGAGCTGTTTTTT. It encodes CASSYTGTWGNTGELFF. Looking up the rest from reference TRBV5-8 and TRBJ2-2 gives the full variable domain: EAGVTQSPTHLIKTRGQQATLRCSPISGHTSVYWYQQALGLGLQFLLWYDEGEERNRGNFPPRFSGRQFPNYSSELNVNALELEDSALYLCASSYTGTWGNTGELFFGEGSRLTVL.

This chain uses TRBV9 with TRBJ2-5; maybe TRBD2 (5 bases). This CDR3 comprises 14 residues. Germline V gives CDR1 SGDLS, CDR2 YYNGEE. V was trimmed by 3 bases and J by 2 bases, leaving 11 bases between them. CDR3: CASSGSGGQETQYF. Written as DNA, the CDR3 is TGTGCCAGCAGCGGTAGTGGCGGGCAAGAGACCCAGTACTTC.

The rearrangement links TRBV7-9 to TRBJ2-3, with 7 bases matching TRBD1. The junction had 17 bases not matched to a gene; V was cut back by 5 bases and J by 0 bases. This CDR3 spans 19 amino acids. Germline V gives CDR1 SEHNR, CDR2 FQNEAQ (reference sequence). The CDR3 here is CASSPRGVGTEPSTDTQYF. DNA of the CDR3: TGTGCCAGCAGCCCCCGGGGTGTGGGGACAGAGCCGAGCACAGATACGCAGTATTTT.

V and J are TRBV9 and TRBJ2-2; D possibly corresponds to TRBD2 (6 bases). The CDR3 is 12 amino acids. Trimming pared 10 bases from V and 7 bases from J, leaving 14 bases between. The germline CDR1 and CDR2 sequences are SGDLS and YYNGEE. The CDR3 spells CAPRRAGGELFF. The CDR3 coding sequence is TGTGCCCCCCGGAGGGCCGGCGGGGAGCTGTTTTTT.

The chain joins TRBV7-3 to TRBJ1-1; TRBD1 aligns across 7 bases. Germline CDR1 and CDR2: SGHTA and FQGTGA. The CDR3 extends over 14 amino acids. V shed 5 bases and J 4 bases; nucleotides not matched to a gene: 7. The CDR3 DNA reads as TGTGCCAGCAGCGCCGATACAGGGGCCACTGAAGCTTTCTTT. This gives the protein CASSADTGATEAFF.

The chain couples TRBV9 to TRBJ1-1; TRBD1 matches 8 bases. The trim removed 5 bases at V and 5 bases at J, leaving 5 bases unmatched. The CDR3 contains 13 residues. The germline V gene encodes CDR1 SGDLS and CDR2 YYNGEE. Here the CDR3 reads CASSPGQATEAFF. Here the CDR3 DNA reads TGTGCCAGCAGTCCGGGACAGGCTACTGAAGCTTTCTTT.

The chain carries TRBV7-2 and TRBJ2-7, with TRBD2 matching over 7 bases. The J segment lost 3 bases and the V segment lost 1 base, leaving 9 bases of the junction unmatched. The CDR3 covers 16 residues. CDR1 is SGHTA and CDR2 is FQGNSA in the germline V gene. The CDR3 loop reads CASSLGMAGVGYEQYF. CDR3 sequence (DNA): TGTGCCAGCAGCTTAGGAATGGCGGGAGTCGGCTACGAGCAGTACTTC.